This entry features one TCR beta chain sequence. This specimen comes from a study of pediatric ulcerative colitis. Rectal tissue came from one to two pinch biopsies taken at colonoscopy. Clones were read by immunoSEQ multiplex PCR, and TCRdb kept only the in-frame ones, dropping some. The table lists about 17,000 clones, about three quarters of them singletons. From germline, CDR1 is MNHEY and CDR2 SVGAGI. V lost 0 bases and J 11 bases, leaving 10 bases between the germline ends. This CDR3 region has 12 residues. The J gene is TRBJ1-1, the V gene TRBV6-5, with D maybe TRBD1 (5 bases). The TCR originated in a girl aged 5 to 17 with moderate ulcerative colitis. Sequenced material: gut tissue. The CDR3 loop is CASSYSGGGAFF. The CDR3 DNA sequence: TGTGCCAGCAGTTACTCGGGGGGTGGGGCTTTCTTT.